This T cell receptor beta chain was captured in a study of T-cell reconstitution after alpha-beta-depleted transplantation in children. Study-level findings and limits: Elevated TCRbeta diversity at day 60 was traced, in some patients, to surviving recipient T cells and thymic progenitors. Fresh T-cell production supplied most of the T-cell counts and diversity seen one year after transplant. Reportedly, roughly two months post-transplant, alpha-beta T cells arose from several hundred expanded graft clones.

Germline V gene data show CDR1 as MGHDK and CDR2 as SYGVNS. This CDR3 has 14 amino acids. J lost 5 bases, V lost 1 base, and 2 bases had no gene match. This sample's TCRbeta library carried unique molecular identifier barcodes. TCRdb reprocessed the PCR reads with MiXCR, giving one entry per CDR3 protein. The table shows some 200,000 distinct CDR3 sequences, with just under 6.5% occurring only once. This clonotype was detected ten times or more. The antigen is undetermined. This specimen was PBMCs, taken before TCRalphabeta/CD19-depleted stem cell transplant. The chain recombines TRBV25-1 with TRBJ1-1; TRBD1 matches 9 bases. The sequence derives from a girl less than two years old with combined immunodeficiency, due to receive a stem cell transplant. The CDR3, as DNA: TGTGCCAGCAGTGAATGGGGGACAGGGACTGAAGCTTTCTTT. As protein: CASSEWGTGTEAFF. The full variable domain, with the rest looked up from reference TRBV25-1 and TRBJ1-1, is EADIYQTPRYLVIGTGKKITLECSQTMGHDKMYWYQQDPGMELHLIHYSYGVNSTEKGDLSSESTVSRIRTEHFPLTLESARPSHTSQYLCASSEWGTGTEAFFGQGTRLTVV.